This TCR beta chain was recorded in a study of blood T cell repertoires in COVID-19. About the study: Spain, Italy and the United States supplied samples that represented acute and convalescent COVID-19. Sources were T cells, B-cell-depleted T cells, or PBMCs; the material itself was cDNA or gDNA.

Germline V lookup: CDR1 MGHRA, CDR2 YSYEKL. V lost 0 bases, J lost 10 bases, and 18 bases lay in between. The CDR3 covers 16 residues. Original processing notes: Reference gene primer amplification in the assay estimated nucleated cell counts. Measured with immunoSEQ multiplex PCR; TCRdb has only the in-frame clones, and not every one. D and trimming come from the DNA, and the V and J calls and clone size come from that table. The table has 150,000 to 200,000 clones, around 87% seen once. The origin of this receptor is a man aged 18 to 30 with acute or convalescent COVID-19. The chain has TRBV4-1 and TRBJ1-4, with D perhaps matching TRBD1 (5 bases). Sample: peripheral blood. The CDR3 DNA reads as TGCGCCAGCAGCCAAGACGAGAGACTAGGGCAGGGAAAACTGTTTTTT. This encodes CASSQDERLGQGKLFF.